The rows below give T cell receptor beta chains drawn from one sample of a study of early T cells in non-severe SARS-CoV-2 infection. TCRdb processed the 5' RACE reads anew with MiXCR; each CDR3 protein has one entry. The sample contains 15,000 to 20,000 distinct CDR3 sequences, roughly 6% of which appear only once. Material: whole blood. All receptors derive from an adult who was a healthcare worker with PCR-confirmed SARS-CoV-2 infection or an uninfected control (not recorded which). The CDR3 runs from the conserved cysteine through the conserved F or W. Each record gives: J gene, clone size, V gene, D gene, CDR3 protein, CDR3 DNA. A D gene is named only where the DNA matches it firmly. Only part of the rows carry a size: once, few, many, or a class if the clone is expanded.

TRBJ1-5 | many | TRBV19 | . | CASSHRTANQPQHF | TGTGCCAGTAGTCATCGGACAGCTAATCAGCCCCAGCATTTT
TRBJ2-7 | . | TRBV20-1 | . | CSARDPNEQYF | TGCAGTGCTAGAGATCCGAACGAGCAGTACTTC
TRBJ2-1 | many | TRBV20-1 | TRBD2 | CSARTLLGLAGDLDYNEQFF | TGCAGTGCTAGAACGCTCCTCGGACTAGCGGGAGATCTCGACTACAATGAGCAGTTCTTC
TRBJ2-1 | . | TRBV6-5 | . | CASSYPQRNEQFF | TGTGCCAGCAGTTACCCTCAGCGGAATGAGCAGTTCTTC
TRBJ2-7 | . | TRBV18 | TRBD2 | CASSPYPRGDYEQYF | TGTGCCAGCTCCCCTTACCCCCGGGGGGACTACGAGCAGTACTTC
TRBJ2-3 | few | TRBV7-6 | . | CASSTGPPGTTDTQYF | TGTGCCAGCAGCACAGGTCCCCCGGGGACCACAGATACGCAGTATTTT
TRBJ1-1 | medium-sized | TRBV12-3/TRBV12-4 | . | CASSQHRMNTEAFF | TGTGCCAGCAGTCAACATAGAATGAACACTGAAGCTTTCTTT
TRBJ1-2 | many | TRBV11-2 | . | CASAGRGYTF | TGTGCCAGCGCGGGGAGGGGCTACACCTTC
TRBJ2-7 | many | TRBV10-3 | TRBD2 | CAISAPGQLAGEYF | TGTGCCATCAGCGCCCCGGGACAACTAGCGGGAGAGTACTTC
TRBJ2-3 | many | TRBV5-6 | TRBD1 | CASSSLGQSTDTQYF | TGTGCCAGCAGCTCGTTGGGACAGAGCACAGATACGCAGTATTTT
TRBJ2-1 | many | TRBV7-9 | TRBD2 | CASSLGSGRAGEQFF | TGTGCCAGCAGCTTAGGCAGCGGGAGGGCTGGTGAGCAGTTCTTC
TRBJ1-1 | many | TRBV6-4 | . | CASSERDVDTEAFF | TGTGCCAGCAGTGAAAGGGACGTGGACACTGAAGCTTTCTTT
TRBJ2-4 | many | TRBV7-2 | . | CASNFTPAKNIQYF | TGTGCCAGCAACTTTACCCCAGCCAAAAACATTCAGTACTTC
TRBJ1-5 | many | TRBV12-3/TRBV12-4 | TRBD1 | CASTQGTEGQPQHF | TGTGCCAGCACTCAAGGGACAGAGGGTCAGCCCCAGCATTTT
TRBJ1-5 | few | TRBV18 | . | CASSPTGGPVQPQHF | TGCGCCAGCTCACCAACAGGAGGACCAGTTCAGCCCCAGCATTTT
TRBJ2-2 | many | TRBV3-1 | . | CASSGSVTRGNTGELFF | TGTGCCAGCAGCGGGAGCGTGACTAGGGGAAACACCGGGGAGCTGTTTTTT
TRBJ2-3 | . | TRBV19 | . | CASNLWGRGTDTQYF | TGTGCCAGTAACCTTTGGGGCAGGGGCACAGATACGCAGTATTTT
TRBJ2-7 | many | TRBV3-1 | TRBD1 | CASSQGTGAYEQHF | TGTGCCAGCAGCCAAGGGACAGGGGCCTACGAGCAGCACTTC
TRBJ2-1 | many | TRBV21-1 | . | CASSRDLLPYNEQFF | TGTGCCAGCAGCAGGGATCTCTTGCCATACAATGAGCAGTTCTTC
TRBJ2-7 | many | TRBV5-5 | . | CASSVISGSYEQYF | TGTGCCAGCAGCGTAATTAGCGGCTCCTACGAGCAGTACTTC
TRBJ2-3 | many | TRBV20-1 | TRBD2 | CSGRLAGNTDTQYF | TGCAGTGGCCGACTAGCGGGGAACACAGATACGCAGTATTTT
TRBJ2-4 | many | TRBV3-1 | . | CASSQDPTDQNIQYF | TGTGCCAGCAGCCAAGACCCTACAGACCAAAACATTCAGTACTTC
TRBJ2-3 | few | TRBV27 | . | CASYRPGHNTQYF | TGTGCCAGTTACCGACCGGGACACAATACGCAGTATTTT
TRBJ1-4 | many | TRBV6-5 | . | CASSYSSPPQGKLFF | TGTGCCAGCAGTTACTCGAGCCCCCCCCAAGGGAAACTGTTTTTT
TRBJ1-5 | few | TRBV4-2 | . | CASSQDGDTPFLSNQPQHF | TGTGCCAGCAGCCAAGACGGGGACACCCCTTTCCTTAGCAATCAGCCCCAGCATTTT
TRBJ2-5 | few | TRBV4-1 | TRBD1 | CASSQASQGGETQYF | TGCGCCAGCAGCCAAGCATCACAGGGGGGAGAGACCCAGTACTTC
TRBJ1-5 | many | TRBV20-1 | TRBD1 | CSAKKPQGNKQPQHF | TGCAGTGCGAAAAAACCACAGGGGAATAAGCAGCCCCAGCATTTT
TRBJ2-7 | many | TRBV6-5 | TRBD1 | CASSYSRDRAHEQYF | TGTGCCAGCAGTTACTCGAGGGACAGGGCCCACGAGCAGTACTTC
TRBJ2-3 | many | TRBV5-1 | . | CASSLGTDSNSDTQYF | TGCGCCAGCAGCTTGGGGACAGACAGCAACTCAGATACGCAGTATTTT
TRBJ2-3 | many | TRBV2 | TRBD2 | CASSYPTSADTDTQYF | TGTGCCAGCAGTTACCCTACTAGCGCCGACACAGATACGCAGTATTTT
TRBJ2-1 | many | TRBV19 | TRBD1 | CASTPETGEEDEQFF | TGTGCCAGTACCCCAGAGACAGGGGAAGAAGATGAGCAGTTCTTC
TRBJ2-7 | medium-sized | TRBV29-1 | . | CSVSRSNYEQYF | TGCAGCGTATCAAGATCGAATTACGAGCAGTACTTC
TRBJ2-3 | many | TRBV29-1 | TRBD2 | CSVRVSGRADTQYF | TGCAGCGTCAGAGTTAGCGGGAGGGCAGATACGCAGTATTTT
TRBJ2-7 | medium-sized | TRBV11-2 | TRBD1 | CASSSGQGNYEQYF | TGTGCCAGCAGCAGTGGACAGGGAAACTACGAGCAGTACTTC
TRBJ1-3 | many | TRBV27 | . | CASSLTASSGNTIYF | TGTGCCAGCAGTTTAACGGCTAGCTCTGGAAACACCATATATTTT
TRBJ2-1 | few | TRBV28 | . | CASCFAGRSYNEQFF | TGTGCCAGCTGTTTTGCGGGCCGCTCCTACAATGAGCAGTTCTTC
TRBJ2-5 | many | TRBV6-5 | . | CASSYNRQETQYF | TGTGCCAGCAGTTACAACAGGCAAGAGACCCAGTACTTC
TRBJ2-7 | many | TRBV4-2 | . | CASSQSLGQGLNEQYF | TGTGCCAGCAGCCAGAGTCTCGGGCAGGGGTTGAACGAGCAGTACTTC
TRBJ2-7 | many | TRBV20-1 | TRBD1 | CSAGGQGATEQYF | TGCAGTGCTGGCGGACAGGGGGCTACCGAGCAGTACTTC
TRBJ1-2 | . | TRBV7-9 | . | CASGRQLTMDYTF | TGTGCCAGCGGCCGACAGCTAACTATGGACTACACCTTC
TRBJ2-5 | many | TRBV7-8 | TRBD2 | CASSLGLAVQETQYF | TGTGCCAGCAGCCTGGGACTAGCGGTACAAGAGACCCAGTACTTC
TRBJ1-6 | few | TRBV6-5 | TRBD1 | CASRGQGANSPLHF | TGTGCCAGCAGGGGACAGGGTGCTAATTCACCCCTCCACTTT
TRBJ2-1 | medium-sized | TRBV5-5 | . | CASSRAGSSYNEQFF | TGTGCCAGCAGCAGGGCAGGGAGCTCCTACAATGAGCAGTTCTTC
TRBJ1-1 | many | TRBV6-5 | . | CASSYEGVVNTEAFF | TGTGCCAGCAGTTACGAGGGTGTAGTAAACACTGAAGCTTTCTTT